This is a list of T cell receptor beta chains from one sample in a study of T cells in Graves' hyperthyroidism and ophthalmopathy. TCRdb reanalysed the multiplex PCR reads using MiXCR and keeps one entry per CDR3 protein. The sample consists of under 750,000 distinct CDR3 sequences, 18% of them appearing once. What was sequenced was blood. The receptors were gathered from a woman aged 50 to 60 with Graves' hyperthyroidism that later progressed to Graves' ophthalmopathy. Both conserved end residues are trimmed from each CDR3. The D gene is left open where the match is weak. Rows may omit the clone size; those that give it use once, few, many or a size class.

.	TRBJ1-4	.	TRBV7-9	ASSPNRRTNEKLS
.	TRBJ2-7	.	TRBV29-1	SVASRRSVYEQY
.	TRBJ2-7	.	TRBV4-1	ASSPHPGPGYEQY
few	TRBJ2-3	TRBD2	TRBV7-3	ASSWLAGGTDTQY
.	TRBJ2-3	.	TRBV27	ASSLSVSRDTDTQY
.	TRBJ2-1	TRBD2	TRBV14	ASSLGGLAGNEQF
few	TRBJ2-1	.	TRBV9	ASSVATLGDGEQF
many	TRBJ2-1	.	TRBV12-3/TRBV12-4	ASSWGEESNEQF
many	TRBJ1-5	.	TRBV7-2	ASSSPGGANQPQH
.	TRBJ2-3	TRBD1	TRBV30	AWSETGGLSDTQY
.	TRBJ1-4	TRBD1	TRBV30	AWSPMQGGSEKLF
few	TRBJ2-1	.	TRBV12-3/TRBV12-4	ASRGRGEQF
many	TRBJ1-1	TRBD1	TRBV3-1	ASSPGTEKAF
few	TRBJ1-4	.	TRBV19	ASSTYGEGNEKLF
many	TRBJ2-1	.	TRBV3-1	ASSHKSNEQF
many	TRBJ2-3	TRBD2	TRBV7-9	ASSSSGGITDTQY
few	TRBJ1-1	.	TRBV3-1	SSSLGGRLLNTEAF
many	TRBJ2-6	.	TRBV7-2	ASSQGSGANVLT
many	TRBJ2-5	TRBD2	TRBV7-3	ASSLAGAETQY
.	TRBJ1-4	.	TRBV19	ASSVDRTATNEKLF
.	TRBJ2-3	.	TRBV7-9	ASRRTGPRGDTQY
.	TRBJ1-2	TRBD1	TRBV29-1	SVEGGGDRGNYGYT
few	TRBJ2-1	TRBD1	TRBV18	ASSPDLTGGGYNEQF
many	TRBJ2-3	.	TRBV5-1	ASRISGRDTQY
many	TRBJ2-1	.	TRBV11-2	ASSLEYVGNEQF
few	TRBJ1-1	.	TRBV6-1	ASSRQQINTEAF
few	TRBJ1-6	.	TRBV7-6	ASSLWGDNSPLH
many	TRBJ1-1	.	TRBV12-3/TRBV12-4	ASSGVRGARVTEAF
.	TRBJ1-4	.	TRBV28	ASSPTALEKLF
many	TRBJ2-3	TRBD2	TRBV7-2	ASSPVRAGGSDTQY
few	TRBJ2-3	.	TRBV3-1	ASSQGHSTDTQY
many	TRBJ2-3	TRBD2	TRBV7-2	ASSQPAGGRTDTQY
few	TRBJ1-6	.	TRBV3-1	ASSQDSIANSPLH
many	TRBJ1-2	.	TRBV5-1	ASSLGRGDYGYT
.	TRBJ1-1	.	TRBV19	ASSIVTGSTEAF
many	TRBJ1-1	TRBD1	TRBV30	AWSVIGGRYTEAF
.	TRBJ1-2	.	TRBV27	ASSFRGARGYGYT
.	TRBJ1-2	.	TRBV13	ASNRRDLTSGYT
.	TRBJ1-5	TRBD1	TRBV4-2	ASSEQGAVVQPQH
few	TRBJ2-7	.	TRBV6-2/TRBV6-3	ASTGLNSYEQY
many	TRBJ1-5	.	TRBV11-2	ASSIGTGSNQPQH
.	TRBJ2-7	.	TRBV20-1	SADGAYEQY